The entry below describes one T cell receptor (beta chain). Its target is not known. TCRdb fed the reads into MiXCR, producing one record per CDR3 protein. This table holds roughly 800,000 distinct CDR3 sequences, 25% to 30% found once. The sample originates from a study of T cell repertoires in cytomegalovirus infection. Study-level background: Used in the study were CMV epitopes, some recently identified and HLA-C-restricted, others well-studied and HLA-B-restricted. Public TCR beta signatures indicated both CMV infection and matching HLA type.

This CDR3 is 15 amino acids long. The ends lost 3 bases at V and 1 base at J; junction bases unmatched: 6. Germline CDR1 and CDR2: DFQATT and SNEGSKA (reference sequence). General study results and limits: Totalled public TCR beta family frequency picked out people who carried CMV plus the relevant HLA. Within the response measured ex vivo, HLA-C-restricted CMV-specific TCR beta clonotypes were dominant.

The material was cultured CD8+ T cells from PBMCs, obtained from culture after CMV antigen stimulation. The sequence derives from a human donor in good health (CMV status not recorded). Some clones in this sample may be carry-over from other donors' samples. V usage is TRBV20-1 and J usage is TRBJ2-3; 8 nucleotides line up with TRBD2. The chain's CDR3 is CSASGGVGGTDTQYF. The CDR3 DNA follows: TGCAGTGCTAGCGGGGGGGTGGGGGGCACAGATACGCAGTATTTT.